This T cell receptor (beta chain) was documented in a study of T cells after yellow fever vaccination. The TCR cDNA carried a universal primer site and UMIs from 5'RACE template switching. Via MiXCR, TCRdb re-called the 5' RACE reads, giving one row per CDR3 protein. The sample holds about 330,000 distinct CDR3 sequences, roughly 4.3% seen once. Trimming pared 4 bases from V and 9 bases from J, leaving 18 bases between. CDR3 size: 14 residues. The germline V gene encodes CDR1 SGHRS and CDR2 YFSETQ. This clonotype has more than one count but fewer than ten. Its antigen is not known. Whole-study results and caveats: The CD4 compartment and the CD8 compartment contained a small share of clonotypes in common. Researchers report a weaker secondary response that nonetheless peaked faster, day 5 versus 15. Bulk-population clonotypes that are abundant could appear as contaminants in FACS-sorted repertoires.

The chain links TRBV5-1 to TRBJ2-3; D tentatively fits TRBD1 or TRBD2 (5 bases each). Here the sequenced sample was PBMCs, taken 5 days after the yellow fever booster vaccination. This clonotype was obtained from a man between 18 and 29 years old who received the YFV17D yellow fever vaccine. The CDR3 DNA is TGCGCCAGCAGCCCATTTTCCCGGGGCCAGACGCAGTATTTT. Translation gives CASSPFSRGQTQYF.